This is a list of T cell receptor beta chains from one sample in a study of T cells in Graves' hyperthyroidism and ophthalmopathy. TCRdb used MiXCR to reprocess the multiplex PCR reads, holding one entry per CDR3 protein. The sample has fewer than 400,000 distinct CDR3 sequences; less than 20% are singletons. The sample was blood. The source of these receptors is a woman younger than 35 with Graves' hyperthyroidism that later progressed to Graves' ophthalmopathy. Both conserved end residues are part of each CDR3. Each record gives: D gene, J gene, clone size, CDR3 length, V gene, CDR3 protein, CDR3 DNA. A D gene is named only where the DNA matches it firmly. Rows may omit the clone size; those that give it use once, few, many or a size class.

TRBD1 TRBJ2-1 - 11 TRBV25-1 CASKAGGEQFF TGTGCCAGCAAAGCAGGGGGCGAGCAGTTCTTC
- TRBJ2-2 - 17 TRBV20-1 CSARDPEKKGLGGELFF TGCAGTGCTAGAGATCCCGAGAAGAAGGGACTTGGCGGGGAGCTGTTTTTT
- TRBJ2-2 few 15 TRBV6-6 CASSYQQGTVGELFF TGTGCCAGCAGTTACCAACAGGGAACCGTGGGGGAGCTGTTTTTT
TRBD2 TRBJ2-1 many 17 TRBV5-1 CASSLGKTSGSFDEQFF TGCGCCAGCAGCTTGGGGAAGACTAGCGGGTCTTTCGATGAGCAGTTCTTC
- TRBJ2-5 - 14 TRBV29-1 CSVEVGLHRETQYF TGCAGCGTTGAAGTTGGCTTACATAGAGAGACCCAGTACTTC
TRBD1 TRBJ1-5 - 14 TRBV19 CASSVQGARQPQHF TGTGCCAGTAGTGTACAGGGGGCACGACAGCCCCAGCATTTT
TRBD2 TRBJ2-1 few 16 TRBV5-1 CASSGGSGGNRNEQFF TGCGCCAGCAGCGGTGGTAGCGGGGGTAATAGGAATGAGCAGTTCTTC
- TRBJ1-1 many 14 TRBV5-1 CASSLTGMNTEAFF TGTGCCAGCAGTTTGACAGGAATGAACACTGAAGCTTTCTTT
- TRBJ2-1 few 13 TRBV14 CASSPGWYNEQFF TGTGCCAGCAGCCCGGGGTGGTACAATGAGCAGTTCTTC
- TRBJ2-3 - 13 TRBV7-2 CASSLDRRDTQYF TGTGCCAGCAGCTTAGATCGGCGAGATACGCAGTATTTT
- TRBJ2-3 many 16 TRBV7-9 CASSRQGTMGTDTQYF TGTGCCAGCAGCCGTCAAGGGACGATGGGCACAGATACGCAGTATTTT
- TRBJ1-1 many 15 TRBV28 CASSLGGGMNTEAFF TGTGCCAGCAGCCTAGGGGGGGGGATGAACACTGAAGCTTTCTTT
- TRBJ1-6 few 15 TRBV27 CASSLRGAYNSPLHF TGTGCCAGCAGTTTGAGGGGAGCCTATAATTCACCCCTCCACTTT
- TRBJ1-1 many 15 TRBV27 CASSFAGRQNTEAFF TGTGCCAGCAGCTTTGCCGGGAGACAGAACACTGAAGCTTTCTTT
- TRBJ2-3 many 13 TRBV11-1 CASSEEEADTQYF TGTGCCAGCAGCGAAGAGGAGGCAGATACGCAGTATTTT
- TRBJ2-5 many 15 TRBV29-1 CSAAGGTLYQETQYF TGCAGCGCCGCCGGTGGGACACTGTACCAAGAGACCCAGTACTTC
- TRBJ1-1 many 14 TRBV3-1 CASSLKGGGHAAFF TGTGCCAGCAGCTTGAAAGGAGGGGGACATGCAGCTTTCTTT
TRBD1 TRBJ2-5 - 15 TRBV4-3 CASSQEKGAAETQYF TGCGCCAGCAGCCAAGAGAAGGGGGCGGCAGAGACCCAGTACTTC
TRBD2 TRBJ2-2 few 20 TRBV13 CASTTGPGTSGSMGTGELFF TGTGCCAGCACCACAGGTCCCGGGACTAGCGGGAGCATGGGGACCGGGGAGCTGTTTTTT
TRBD2 TRBJ2-7 many 15 TRBV28 CASRELAGLNYEQYF TGTGCCAGCAGGGAACTAGCGGGATTAAACTACGAGCAGTACTTC
- TRBJ1-4 many 14 TRBV20-1 CSASLGATNEKLFF TGCAGTGCTAGTTTGGGGGCAACTAATGAAAAACTGTTTTTT
- TRBJ1-5 many 15 TRBV6-2/TRBV6-3 CASSYGKAVNQPQHF TGTGCCAGCAGTTACGGAAAGGCCGTTAATCAGCCCCAGCATTTT
- TRBJ1-6 - 16 TRBV5-1 CASSLDQGTYNSPLHF TGCGCCAGCAGCTTGGACCAGGGAACCTATAATTCACCCCTCCACTTT
TRBD2 TRBJ2-7 - 15 TRBV10-3 CAISPGTSGRNEQYF TGTGCCATCAGCCCCGGGACTAGCGGGAGAAACGAGCAGTACTTC
- TRBJ2-2 many 16 TRBV2 CASSPEGGSNTGELFF TGTGCCAGCAGTCCGGAGGGGGGATCCAACACCGGGGAGCTGTTTTTT
- TRBJ2-1 many 14 TRBV5-1 CASSLDRGNNEQFF TGCGCCAGCAGCTTGGACCGGGGCAACAATGAGCAGTTCTTC
TRBD2 TRBJ2-3 - 17 TRBV20-1 CSASPIRLAGMADTQYF TGCAGTGCTAGTCCTATTAGACTAGCGGGAATGGCAGATACGCAGTATTTT
- TRBJ1-1 - 12 TRBV6-2/TRBV6-3 CASSPVGTEAFF TGTGCCAGCAGTCCCGTAGGGACTGAAGCTTTCTTT
- TRBJ2-1 many 16 TRBV14 CASSHRLTGAYNEQFF TGTGCCAGCAGCCACCGTCTTACTGGAGCCTACAATGAGCAGTTCTTC